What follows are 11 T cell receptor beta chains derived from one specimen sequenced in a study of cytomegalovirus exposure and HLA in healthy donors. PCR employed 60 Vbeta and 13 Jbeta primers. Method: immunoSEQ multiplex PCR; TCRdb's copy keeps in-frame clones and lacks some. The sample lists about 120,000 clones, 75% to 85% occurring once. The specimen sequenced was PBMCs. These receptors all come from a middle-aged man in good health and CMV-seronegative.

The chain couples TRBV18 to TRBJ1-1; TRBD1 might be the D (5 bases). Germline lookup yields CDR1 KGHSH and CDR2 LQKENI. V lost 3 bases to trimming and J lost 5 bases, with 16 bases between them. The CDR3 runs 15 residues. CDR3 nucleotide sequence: TGTGCCAGCTCACCGAGAGGGGACGGGGGTACTGAAGCTTTCTTT. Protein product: CASSPRGDGGTEAFF.

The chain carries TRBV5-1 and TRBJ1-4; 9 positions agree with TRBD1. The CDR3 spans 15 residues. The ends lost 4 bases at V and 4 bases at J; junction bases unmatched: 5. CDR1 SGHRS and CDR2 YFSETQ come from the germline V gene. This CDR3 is CASSPDRGFNEKLFF. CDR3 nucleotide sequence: TGCGCCAGCAGCCCGGACAGGGGATTTAATGAAAAACTGTTTTTT. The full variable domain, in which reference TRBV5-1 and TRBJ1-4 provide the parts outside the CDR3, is KAGVTQTPRYLIKTRGQQVTLSCSPISGHRSVSWYQQTPGQGLQFLFEYFSETQRNKGNFPGRFSGRQFSNSRSEMNVSTLELGDSALYLCASSPDRGFNEKLFFGSGTQLSVL.

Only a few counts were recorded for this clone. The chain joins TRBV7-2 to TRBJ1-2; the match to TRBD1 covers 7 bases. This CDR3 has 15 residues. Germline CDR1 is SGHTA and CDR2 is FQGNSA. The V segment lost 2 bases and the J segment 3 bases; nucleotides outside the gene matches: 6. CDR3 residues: CASSLLQGVYYGYTF. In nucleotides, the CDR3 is TGTGCCAGCAGCTTATTGCAGGGGGTATACTATGGCTACACCTTC. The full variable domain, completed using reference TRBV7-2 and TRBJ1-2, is GAGVSQSPSNKVTEKGKDVELRCDPISGHTALYWYRQSLGQGLEFLIYFQGNSAPDKSGLPSDRFSAERTGGSVSTLTIQRTQQEDSAVYLCASSLLQGVYYGYTFGSGTRLTVV.

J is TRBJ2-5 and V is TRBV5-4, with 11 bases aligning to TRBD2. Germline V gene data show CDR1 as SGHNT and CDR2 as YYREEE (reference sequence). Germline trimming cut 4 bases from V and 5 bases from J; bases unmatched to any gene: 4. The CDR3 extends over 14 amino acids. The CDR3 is CASSGGLAVETQYF. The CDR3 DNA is TGTGCCAGCAGCGGGGGACTAGCGGTGGAGACCCAGTACTTC.

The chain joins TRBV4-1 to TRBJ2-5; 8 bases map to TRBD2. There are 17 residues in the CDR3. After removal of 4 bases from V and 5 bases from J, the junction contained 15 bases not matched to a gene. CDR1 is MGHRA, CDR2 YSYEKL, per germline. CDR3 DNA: TGCGCCAGCAGCCCCATCGGGGGGGACTACCGAGACGAGACCCAGTACTTC. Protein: CASSPIGGDYRDETQYF.

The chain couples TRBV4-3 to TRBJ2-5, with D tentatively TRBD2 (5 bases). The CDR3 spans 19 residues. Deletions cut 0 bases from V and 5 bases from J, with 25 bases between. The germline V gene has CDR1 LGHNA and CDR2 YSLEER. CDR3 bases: TGCGCCAGCAGCCAAGAGGCTCTAGGACGGGGTGGTTTCGGGGAGACCCAGTACTTC. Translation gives CASSQEALGRGGFGETQYF.

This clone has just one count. CDR3 loop: CASSPPQGMNTEAFF. The DNA of the CDR3 is TGTGCCAGCAGCCCTCCCCAGGGGATGAACACTGAAGCTTTCTTT. The chain carries TRBV7-6 and TRBJ1-1, with D possibly matching TRBD1 (6 bases). This CDR3 region has 15 residues. The V gene's germline CDR1 is SGHVS and CDR2 FNYEAQ. V gave up 5 bases and J gave up 0 bases, with 13 bases separating them.

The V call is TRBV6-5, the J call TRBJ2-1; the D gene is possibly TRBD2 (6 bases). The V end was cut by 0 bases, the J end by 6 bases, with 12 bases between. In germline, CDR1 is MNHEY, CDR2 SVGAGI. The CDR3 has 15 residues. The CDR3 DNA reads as TGTGCCAGCAGTTACTCCTCCGCCGGGGGCAATGAGCAGTTCTTC. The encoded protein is CASSYSSAGGNEQFF.

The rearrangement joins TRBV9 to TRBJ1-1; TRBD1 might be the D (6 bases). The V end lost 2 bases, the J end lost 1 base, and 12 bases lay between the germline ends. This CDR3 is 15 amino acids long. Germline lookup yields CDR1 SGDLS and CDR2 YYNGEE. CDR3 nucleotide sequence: TGTGCCAGCAGCGTGAGGGGGTCCCGGAACACTGAAGCTTTCTTT. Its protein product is CASSVRGSRNTEAFF.

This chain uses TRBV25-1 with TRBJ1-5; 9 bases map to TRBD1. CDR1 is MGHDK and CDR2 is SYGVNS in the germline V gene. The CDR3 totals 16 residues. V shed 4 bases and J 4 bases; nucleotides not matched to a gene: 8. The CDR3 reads CASSGFGTGSNQPQHF. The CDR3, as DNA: TGTGCCAGCAGTGGGTTCGGGACAGGGTCTAATCAGCCCCAGCATTTT.

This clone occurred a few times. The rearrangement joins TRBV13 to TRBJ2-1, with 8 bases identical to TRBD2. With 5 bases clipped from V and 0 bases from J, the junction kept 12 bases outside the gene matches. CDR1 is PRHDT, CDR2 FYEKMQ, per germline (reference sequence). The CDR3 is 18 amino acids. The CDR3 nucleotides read TGTGCCAGCAGCCCGGGGGGGGTAGCTGTCAGCTCCTACAATGAGCAGTTCTTC. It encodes CASSPGGVAVSSYNEQFF.